Each of the 15 T cell receptor beta chains below was sequenced from the same sample in a study of cytomegalovirus exposure and HLA in healthy donors. PCR primers comprised 60 Vbeta and 13 Jbeta primers. This table comes from immunoSEQ multiplex PCR, and its TCRdb copy is limited to in-frame clones, with some not included. The sample records about 130,000 clones, 60% to 80% being singletons. The sample was PBMCs. The receptor set was obtained from a man aged 45 to 65 in good health and CMV-seronegative.

The chain uses TRBV21-1 and TRBJ2-6; the DNA was not compared with TRBD2, the D call given in the table. TRBV21-1 is a documented pseudogene. The CDR3 runs to 14 residues. The CDR3 nucleotides read TGTGCCAGCAGCCCCCACCTCGGGGGCAACGTCCTGACTTTC. It translates to CASSPHLGGNVLTF.

In DNA, the CDR3 is TGTGCCAGCAGCTTAGCCTCCCAGGGAGGGGCGACCCAGTACTTC. It codes for CASSLASQGGATQYF. The V call is TRBV7-2, the J call TRBJ2-5; 7 positions agree with TRBD2. V was pared by 0 bases and J by 7 bases, with 8 bases of the junction left unmatched. This CDR3 region has 15 residues. CDR1 and CDR2 (germline): SGHTA, FQGNSA.

The V and J genes are TRBV10-3 and TRBJ2-6, with a possible D match to TRBD1 (6 bases). This CDR3 is built from 18 residues. Germline CDR1 and CDR2: ENHRY and SYGVKD. The ends were cut back, 0 bases at V and 2 bases at J, with 14 bases in the middle. The CDR3 bases are TGTGCCATCAGTGAGTCGGAGAGGGGGATGCCTGGGGCCAACGTCCTGACTTTC. Translating it yields CAISESERGMPGANVLTF.

The chain employs TRBV11-2 and TRBJ2-7, with D uncertain. This CDR3 has 12 amino acids. Germline lookup yields CDR1 SGHAT and CDR2 FQNNGV. Trimming took 0 bases from V and 2 from J, leaving 2 bases between them. CDR3 DNA: TGTGCCAGCAGCTTAGACACCTACGAGCAGTACTTC. It specifies CASSLDTYEQYF.

This rearrangement joins TRBV5-4 to TRBJ2-2; no clear D. This CDR3 contains 14 residues. The germline V gene has CDR1 SGHNT and CDR2 YYREEE (reference sequence). The V gene lost 1 base and the J gene lost 4 bases, with 8 bases spanning the gap. The CDR3 bases are TGTGCCAGCAGCTTGTATAGATCCACCGGGGAGCTGTTTTTT. It translates to CASSLYRSTGELFF.

The chain carries TRBV19 and TRBJ1-2, with D maybe TRBD1 (6 bases). This CDR3 is built from 14 residues. Germline lookup yields CDR1 LNHDA and CDR2 SQIVND (reference sequence). V was clipped by 10 bases and J by 3 bases, with 18 bases between them. DNA for the CDR3: TGTGCCACCCTTTCTTCTCCAGGGGACTATGGCTACACCTTC. Its translation is CATLSSPGDYGYTF.

The table lists this clone with a count of one. The rearrangement joins TRBV7-2 to TRBJ2-7; 14 bases agree with TRBD2. J lost 6 bases, V lost 4 bases, and 8 bases had no gene match. The CDR3 is made up of 16 amino acids. Per germline, CDR1 SGHTA and CDR2 FQGNSA. The CDR3 DNA follows: TGTGCCAGCAGCTCTGGGACTAGCGGGAGTATGGGCGAGCAGTACTTC. Its protein product is CASSSGTSGSMGEQYF.

The chain is built from TRBV28 and TRBJ1-2; 9 bases agree with TRBD1. V lost 6 bases and J lost 8; bases outside the gene matches: 13. Germline V gene sequence: CDR1 MDHEN, CDR2 SYDVKM. The length of the CDR3 is 15 residues. CDR3 amino acids: CASRILGQGIRGYTF. DNA for the CDR3: TGTGCCAGCAGGATTTTGGGACAGGGTATAAGGGGCTACACCTTC.

This clone occurred once. The chain recombines TRBV11-3 with TRBJ2-2; 8 bases map to TRBD1. CDR1 and CDR2 from the germline V gene are SGHNT and YENEEA. The CDR3 is 15 residues long. The ends lost 6 bases at V and 5 bases at J; junction bases unmatched: 8. CDR3 bases: TGTGCCAGCAGTTCAGGGGGCGCTGGGACCGGGGAGCTGTTTTTT. Translated: CASSSGGAGTGELFF.

This chain joins TRBV6-6 and TRBJ2-7; 13 nucleotides agree with TRBD2. J was trimmed by 2 bases and V by 2 bases; bases with no gene match: 3. The germline V gene encodes CDR1 MNHNY and CDR2 SVGAGI (reference sequence). The CDR3 contains 16 residues. In DNA, the CDR3 is TGTGCCAGCAGTTACCCGGGGACTAGCGGGACCTACGAGCAGTACTTC. Amino acid sequence: CASSYPGTSGTYEQYF.

The CDR3 region has the DNA TGTGCCAGCAGTGGACAGGGTGGGAATGGGTACGAGCAGTACTTC. Encoded protein: CASSGQGGNGYEQYF. The chain uses TRBV27 and TRBJ2-7; 8 bases line up with TRBD1. V dropped 5 bases and J dropped 4; count of bases not matched to a gene: 10. The CDR3 spans 15 residues. Germline loops: CDR1 MNHEY, CDR2 SMNVEV (reference sequence).

The chain employs TRBV28 and TRBJ2-3; D is uncertain. V lost 1 base and J 4 bases, leaving 3 bases between the germline ends. The germline gives CDR1 MDHEN, CDR2 SYDVKM. The CDR3 is made up of 12 amino acids. CDR3 region: CASSLFSDTQYF. In DNA form, the CDR3 reads TGTGCCAGCAGTTTATTCTCAGATACGCAGTATTTT.

The V and J genes are TRBV27 and TRBJ2-5; the match to TRBD2 covers 14 bases. The CDR3 has 16 residues. Germline lookup yields CDR1 MNHEY and CDR2 SMNVEV (reference sequence). J gave up 6 bases and V 2 bases, and 5 bases lay outside the gene matches. DNA for the CDR3: TGTGCCAGCAGTTTAAGAGGGACTAGCGGGAGAAAGACCCAGTACTTC. Encoded protein: CASSLRGTSGRKTQYF.

This clone was seen only a few times. The chain couples TRBV11-2 to TRBJ2-7; 13 bases map to TRBD2. Germline-derived CDR1 and CDR2 are SGHAT and FQNNGV. The junction had 2 bases not matched to a gene; V was cut back by 4 bases and J by 5 bases. The CDR3 sequence is 14 residues long. CDR3 in amino acids: CASSSGLAGNEQYF. The CDR3 DNA reads as TGTGCCAGCAGCTCGGGACTAGCGGGAAACGAGCAGTACTTC. The complete variable domain, with remaining parts taken from reference TRBV11-2 and TRBJ2-7, reads EAGVAQSPRYKIIEKRQSVAFWCNPISGHATLYWYQQILGQGPKLLIQFQNNGVVDDSQLPKDRFSAERLKGVDSTLKIQPAKLEDSAVYLCASSSGLAGNEQYFGPGTRLTVT.

The chain couples TRBV2 to TRBJ2-1; 9 bases are a match to TRBD1. The CDR3 covers 16 residues. CDR1 is SNHLY, CDR2 FYNNEI, per germline. V shed 6 bases, J shed 2 bases, and the junction held 8 bases outside the gene matches. CDR3 bases: TGTGCCAGCAGAACCCGGACAGGGGTCACCTACAATGAGCAGTTCTTC. It encodes CASRTRTGVTYNEQFF.